The source of this T cell receptor (beta chain) is a study of brain T cells in children with intractable seizures. Before surgery, patients took at least one anti-epileptic drug. As concerns this clone: What it binds is not known.

Assay used: immunoSEQ multiplex PCR; TCRdb lists only in-frame clones, some missing. The data show some 80,000 clones, with around nine tenths seen just once and 20% to 25% held by the top ten. V was pared by 2 bases and J by 10 bases, with 11 bases between. This CDR3 has 12 residues. Germline V gene data show CDR1 as SEHNR and CDR2 as FQNEAQ (reference sequence). Whole-study findings and limits: HCMV serostatus was not known, and viral specificity came from CDR3 similarity only.

The receptor was isolated from a girl aged 2-10 years with Rasmussen encephalitis and intractable seizures. Sequencing used peripheral blood, obtained at surgery. The V call is TRBV7-9, the J call TRBJ1-1; D uncertain. CDR3 DNA sequence: TGTGCCAGCAGCTTAAAGCAATCGGGAGCTTTCTTT. It codes for CASSLKQSGAFF.